What follows is one TCR beta chain and its context. There are many counts of this clonotype. The target of this receptor is not known. Within one base of it there is no much larger clone, and no base qualities were kept. Library construction relied on multiplex PCR. The listed sequencing device is Illumina HiSeq 4000. CDR3 regions were amplified by Arm-PCR with iRepertoire HTBI primers to construct TCR beta libraries. PCR products were gel purified before sequencing. In the paper's pipeline: Gene usage analysis of CDR3 amino acid clonotypes used the 55 to 80 TRBV and approximately 13 TRBJ segments found across samples. COPE and FqMerger were used to merge the filtered high-quality paired reads into contigs. Contigs were aligned with BLAST to IMGT TRBV, TRBD and TRBJ reference genes, and CDR3 was defined per IMGT. Any clonotype with a frequency above 0.1% was counted as a highly expanded clone. Shannon entropy was used to measure repertoire diversity, and the Gini coefficient was used to measure V-J evenness. Public clonotypes were defined as clonotypes shared by more than one individual. TCRdb reprocessing: public reads trimmed at Q25 with fastp, clones called with MiXCR, in-frame beta chains kept. Each entry is one CDR3 protein sequence, shown with its most common DNA and genes. The V and J calls, along with clone size, are taken from TCRdb and not from the paper's own processing. This sample holds roughly 500,000 distinct CDR3 sequences; around a fifth were observed only once. The top ten clones comprise 7.1% of the sample.

These data belong to a study of regulatory T cells in long-lasting Graves disease (dated by TCRdb to the early 2020s). For the wider study: Persistent Graves' disease was defined as antithyroid drug treatment for over 5 years with persistently positive TSH receptor autoantibodies. Persistent Graves' disease patients were compared with newly diagnosed Graves' disease patients by peripheral blood TCR sequencing and RNA sequencing. The study took place in China and was registered as a clinical trial. A total of approximately 35 samples underwent TCR sequencing: about 13 from persistent and 20 from newly diagnosed Graves' disease patients. Antithyroid drugs had been taken for approximately 10 years on average by persistent Graves' disease patients in the clinical cohort. Summary of the overall study and its limitations: As a limitation, the authors acknowledged that the small sample size may reduce accuracy. A larger number of public clonotypes was shared among persistent patients (about 2,700) than among newly diagnosed patients (roughly 980). Preferential use of TRBV28, TRBJ1-2 and TRBJ2-5 was observed in persistent disease, whereas TRBV20-1 and TRBJ2-1 were favored in newly diagnosed disease. Sequencing and analysis were restricted to the TCR beta chain. Lower TCR Shannon entropy and fewer highly expanded clones were observed in persistent Graves' disease patients than in newly diagnosed patients, which suggested clonal expansion. The study examined only peripheral blood because the primary lesion, thyroid tissue, could not be accessed.

This specimen's time point label, interpreted: persistent/refractory GD, antithyroid drugs over 5 years with positive TRAb. For both TCR sequencing and RNA sequencing, RNA was extracted from PBMCs in TRIzol. The diagnosis of Graves' disease followed American Thyroid Association guidelines. Patients for the study were recruited at an endocrinology department in Xi'an, China. From each patient, roughly 9 milliliters of peripheral blood was collected into an EDTA anticoagulant tube. Ficoll Paque Plus density gradient separation was used to isolate PBMCs, and no further T cell sorting was performed. An Agilent 2100 Bioanalyzer and agarose gel were used to check RNA quality, while a NanoDrop 2000 measured RNA concentration. The CDR3 measures 14 amino acids from cysteine to phenylalanine. Only the CDR3 DNA is retained, 42 bases long and in frame from the first base. Via the germline V gene (reference sequence), CDR1 is MNHEY and CDR2 SMNVEV. Trimming takes 6 bases from V and 9 bases from J, and the germline ends sit 15 bases apart.

This TCR was recovered from a female donor with Graves disease. The sample in question was peripheral blood mononuclear cells (PBMCs), obtained when the disease was refractory, from a patient treated with antithyroid drugs. The sequence joins TRBV27 to TRBJ1-6; the best D guess is TRBD1, with 5 bases matching. The DNA is TGTGCCAGCAGCCCCCAGGGAATGTTTTCACCCCTCCACTTT. This sequence encodes CASSPQGMFSPLHF.